This TCR beta chain was identified during a study of T cells in localized non-small cell lung cancer. In germline, CDR1 is LGHNA, CDR2 YSLEER. After removal of 0 bases from V and 3 bases from J, the junction contained 11 bases not matched to a gene. This CDR3 has 20 amino acids. Libraries were prepared by immunoSEQ multiplex PCR; TCRdb keeps only in-frame clonotypes and omits some of them. The data contain about 74,000 clones, approximately 88% of them seen just once; the ten biggest clones take up approximately 1.2%. On this clone itself: Its specificity is not known.

General study results and limits: Elevated blood T cell density was associated with longer overall survival. Uninvolved adjacent lung had the highest recorded T cell clonality, with tumor below it. Paired adjacent lung recovered a median approximately 57 of the top 100 tumor clones.

The sequence was obtained from a female donor of 60 years or more with stage I lung adenocarcinoma. The V call is TRBV4-3, the J call TRBJ2-1; TRBD2 matches at 13 bases. The material sequenced was peripheral blood, taken before any cancer treatment. CDR3: CASSQEWVRTSGRIYNEQFF. For the CDR3, the DNA is TGCGCCAGCAGCCAAGAATGGGTCCGGACTAGCGGGAGAATCTACAATGAGCAGTTCTTC.